The 32 T cell receptor beta chains reported below all come from one sample, sequenced in a study of blood T cells in healthy people across ages. Together with a sample-barcoded 5' primer, a J-beta primer mix was included in a second PCR lasting about 6 to 11 cycles. TCRdb independently ran MiXCR on the 5' RACE reads; one entry per CDR3 protein. This table has about 1.4 million distinct CDR3 sequences, approximately 59% appearing once. The sequenced sample consisted of blood. The receptors were sampled from a young man in good health.

The V gene is TRBV29-1, the J gene TRBJ1-3; no definite D call. Germline CDR1 is SQVTM and CDR2 is ANQGSEA. The CDR3 contains 15 residues. The V gene lost 3 bases and the J gene lost 2 bases, with 14 bases spanning the gap. Here the CDR3 DNA reads TGCAGCGTTGAGGAAGATCGGTGGGCTGGAAACACCATATATTTT. It codes for CSVEEDRWAGNTIYF.

As DNA, the CDR3 is TGTGCCAGCAGCCAAGTATGGGGGCGAGAGACCCAGTACTTC. Its translation: CASSQVWGRETQYF. The rearrangement joins TRBV14 to TRBJ2-7; D is possibly TRBD1 (6 bases). The closer fit of TRBJ2-5 to the DNA end suggests the J call may be wrong. CDR3 size: 14 residues. Germline CDR1 SGHDN, CDR2 FVKESK.

J is TRBJ2-4 and V is TRBV20-1, with 8 bases lining up with TRBD1. This CDR3 has 13 amino acids. Trimming cost V 5 bases and J 13 bases; bases outside gene matches: 13. Looked up from germline, CDR1 is DFQATT and CDR2 is SNEGSKA (reference sequence). As DNA, the CDR3 is TGCAGTGCTTCCGGGACAGGCCCCCTTGAGCAGTACTTC. Encoded protein: CSASGTGPLEQYF.

This chain uses TRBV6-2 or TRBV6-3 with TRBJ1-1, with a tentative D call TRBD1 (5 bases). The V end was cut by 6 bases, the J end by 5 bases, with 10 bases between. The CDR3 has 12 amino acids. Germline V CDR1 and CDR2: MNHEY, SVGEGT. The CDR3 DNA is TGTGCCAGCAGCAGGGATCGGACTGAAGCTTTCTTT. As protein: CASSRDRTEAFF.

The chain recombines TRBV3-1 with TRBJ2-1, with 10 bases aligning to TRBD1. V lost 3 bases, J lost 0 bases, and 11 bases stayed unmatched. The CDR3 is made up of 19 amino acids. Germline CDR1 is LGHDT and CDR2 is YNNKEL (reference sequence). The CDR3 region is CASSQDRGRRRSSYNEQFF. The CDR3 DNA follows: TGTGCCAGCAGCCAGGACAGGGGGAGGAGAAGAAGCTCCTACAATGAGCAGTTCTTC.

The sample holds a few counts of this clonotype. The chain carries TRBV29-1 and TRBJ1-1; D might be TRBD1 (6 bases). CDR3 size: 11 residues. V dropped 0 bases and J dropped 11 bases, with 10 bases sitting between them. Germline assignment: CDR1 SQVTM and CDR2 ANQGSEA. CDR3 bases: TGCAGCGTTGAAGATCAGGGGATCGCTTTCTTT. It yields the protein CSVEDQGIAFF. Full variable domain (rest looked up from reference TRBV29-1 and TRBJ1-1): SAVISQKPSRDICQRGTSLTIQCQVDSQVTMMFWYRQQPGQSLTLIATANQGSEATYESGFVIDKFPISRPNLTFSTLTVSNMSPEDSSIYLCSVEDQGIAFFGQGTRLTVV.

Only a few counts were recorded for this clonotype. V usage is TRBV29-1 and J usage is TRBJ2-7, with D possibly matching TRBD1 (5 bases). Trimming removed 2 bases from V and 2 bases from J, with 7 bases in between. Germline CDR1 reads SQVTM; CDR2 reads ANQGSEA. The CDR3 spans 12 residues. The CDR3 DNA sequence: TGCAGCGTTGAAACAGGTCCCTACGAGCAGTACTTC. Its translation is CSVETGPYEQYF.

The chain recombines TRBV25-1 with TRBJ2-7; D is unclear. This CDR3 has 13 amino acids. In germline, CDR1 is MGHDK, CDR2 SYGVNS. Deletions cut 5 bases from V and 3 bases from J, with 11 bases between. The CDR3 DNA reads TGTGCCAGCAGTTTAGGAGTTTTCTACGAGCAGTACTTC. Its translation is CASSLGVFYEQYF.

The CDR3 DNA is TGCAGTGCCCCTCCTCACAGAGGGAAGTTTTACACTGAAGCTTTCTTT. It codes for CSAPPHRGKFYTEAFF. The chain links TRBV20-1 to TRBJ1-1, with D uncertain. The CDR3 totals 16 residues. CDR1 DFQATT and CDR2 SNEGSKA come from the germline V gene (reference sequence). V lost 6 bases to trimming and J lost 3 bases, with 23 bases between them.

This chain links TRBV21-1 with TRBJ2-1; the D segment call TRBD1 is taken from the table without a DNA check. TRBV21-1 is listed as a pseudogene. The CDR3 extends over 15 amino acids. CDR3 coding DNA: TGTGCCACCAATGGGGGGGACTGGGCCTACAATGAGCAGTTCTTC. Protein sequence: CATNGGDWAYNEQFF.

The gene calls are TRBV4-2 and TRBJ2-7; 9 bases fit TRBD1. Germline CDR1 is LGHNA and CDR2 is YNFKEQ. The CDR3 runs 15 residues. After removal of 0 bases from V and 3 bases from J, the junction contained 3 bases not matched to a gene. CDR3 DNA sequence: TGTGCCAGCAGCCAAGAGGGACAGGGAGGCTACGAGCAGTACTTC. Its protein product is CASSQEGQGGYEQYF.

This chain links TRBV20-1 with TRBJ1-5; 8 bases are shared with TRBD1. The germline CDR1 and CDR2 sequences are DFQATT and SNEGSKA (reference sequence). This CDR3 comprises 15 residues. V was pared by 0 bases and J by 3 bases, with 4 bases of the junction left unmatched. The chain's CDR3 is CSARDGQGSNQPQHF. DNA for the CDR3: TGCAGTGCTAGAGACGGACAGGGCTCCAATCAGCCCCAGCATTTT.

A note on this clonotype: An end of the junction does not agree with germline; a read error may underlie this. The chain carries TRBV13 and TRBJ2-7; TRBD2 matches at 10 bases. Germline V gene data show CDR1 as PRHDT and CDR2 as FYEKMQ (reference sequence). This CDR3 spans 15 amino acids. As DNA, the CDR3 is TGTGCTAGCAGCCATACTAGCGGGGACTCCTACGAGCAGTACTTC. Translated, it gives CASSHTSGDSYEQYF.

This chain links TRBV27 with TRBJ1-1; D possibly corresponds to TRBD1 (5 bases). The germline V and J ends were trimmed by 5 bases and 0 bases, with 10 bases remaining between them. CDR1 MNHEY and CDR2 SMNVEV come from the germline V gene (reference sequence). The CDR3 totals 14 residues. CDR3 DNA: TGTGCCAGCAGTCGGGGGTACATGAACACTGAAGCTTTCTTT. Translation gives CASSRGYMNTEAFF.

J is TRBJ2-3 and V is TRBV29-1; 7 nucleotides line up with TRBD1. V gave up 7 bases and J gave up 2 bases; unmatched junction bases: 6. CDR3 length equals 13 residues. Germline values: CDR1 SQVTM, CDR2 ANQGSEA. Written as DNA, the CDR3 is TGCAGCGGCCAGGGACAGCTCACAGATACGCAGTATTTT. Its protein is CSGQGQLTDTQYF.

This clonotype was counted only a few times. The chain uses TRBV2 and TRBJ2-7; D unclear. Germline V gene sequence: CDR1 SNHLY, CDR2 FYNNEI. There are 12 residues in the CDR3. The V end was cut by 6 bases, the J end by 3 bases, with 9 bases between. CDR3 region: CASRPYSYEQYF. The CDR3 coding sequence is TGTGCCAGCAGGCCTTACAGCTACGAGCAGTACTTC.

This clonotype was seen only a few times. The chain couples TRBV15 to TRBJ2-1; TRBD2 aligns across 10 bases. Per the germline V gene, CDR1 is LNHNV and CDR2 is YYDKDF (reference sequence). The CDR3 extends over 17 amino acids. V was pared by 8 bases and J by 0 bases, with 10 bases of the junction left unmatched. The CDR3 is CATRSSGGGGSYNEQFF. DNA for the CDR3: TGTGCCACCCGCTCTAGCGGGGGAGGGGGCTCCTACAATGAGCAGTTCTTC.

This clonotype was counted a few times. The DNA of the CDR3 is TGTGCCACCAGCAGAGATCTGGAGAACACTGAAGCTTTCTTT. Translated, it gives CATSRDLENTEAFF. The chain is built from TRBV15 and TRBJ1-1; D is uncertain. Per the germline V gene, CDR1 is LNHNV and CDR2 is YYDKDF (reference sequence). The germline V and J ends were trimmed by 0 bases and 1 base, with 6 bases remaining between them. The CDR3 extends over 14 amino acids.

This clonotype came up a few times. A much more abundant neighbour one base away suggests this may be a read error. The chain recombines TRBV6-4 with TRBJ1-2; TRBD1 matches 11 bases. CDR1 is MRHNA and CDR2 is SNTAGT in the germline V gene. The CDR3 consists of 14 residues. The CDR3 nucleotides are TGTGCCGGCAGTGACGGGACAGGGGGCTATGGCTACACCTTC. Translated: CAGSDGTGGYGYTF.

The sample holds one count of this clonotype. CDR3 region: CAWSAGTEYSPLHF. The CDR3 DNA is TGTGCCTGGAGTGCCGGGACGGAATATTCACCCCTCCACTTT. The V gene is TRBV30, the J gene TRBJ1-6; maybe TRBD1 (5 bases). There are 14 residues in the CDR3. V shed 1 base and J shed 8 bases, with 12 bases lying between them. CDR1 and CDR2 from the germline V gene are GTSNPN and SVGIG (reference sequence).

This chain joins TRBV6-2 or TRBV6-3 and TRBJ1-2; D may be TRBD1 (5 bases). Germline lookup yields CDR1 MNHEY and CDR2 SVGEGT. Between the trimmed V and J ends, which lost 4 bases and 4 bases, there was a span of 16 bases. The CDR3 has 15 amino acids. The CDR3: CASSSKRRGLYGYTF. CDR3 DNA sequence: TGTGCCAGCAGTTCCAAGAGGAGGGGACTCTATGGCTACACCTTC.

CDR3 amino acids: CSVAYTSDLYTDTQYF. CDR3 DNA sequence: TGCAGCGTCGCTTATACATCGGACCTATACACAGATACGCAGTATTTT. The genes are TRBV29-1 and TRBJ2-3; D is undetermined. The CDR3 totals 16 residues. Germline CDR1 and CDR2: SQVTM and ANQGSEA. Deletions cut 6 bases from V and 2 bases from J, with 21 bases between.

The chain has TRBV7-2 and TRBJ2-3; 11 bases align to TRBD2. The CDR3 length is 16 residues. The J segment lost 1 base and the V segment lost 5 bases, leaving 5 bases of the junction unmatched. CDR1 is SGHTA, CDR2 FQGNSA, per germline. This chain's CDR3 is CASSPTSGSGTDTQYF. The CDR3 nucleotides read TGTGCCAGCAGCCCCACTAGCGGGAGTGGCACAGATACGCAGTATTTT.

The V gene is TRBV28, the J gene TRBJ1-1, with D uncertain. CDR1 is MDHEN, CDR2 SYDVKM, per germline. CDR3 size: 13 residues. Trimming shortened V by 6 bases and J by 3 bases, and 11 bases separated the two germline ends. The CDR3 DNA reads TGTGCCAGCAGAGGTAAGGAACACACTGAAGCTTTCTTT. It is translated as CASRGKEHTEAFF. The whole variable domain, remainder taken from reference TRBV28 and TRBJ1-1, is DVKVTQSSRYLVKRTGEKVFLECVQDMDHENMFWYRQDPGLGLRLIYFSYDVKMKEKGDIPEGYSVSREKKERFSLILESASTNQTSMYLCASRGKEHTEAFFGQGTRLTVV.

The chain recombines TRBV10-3 with TRBJ2-5; 9 nucleotides align to TRBD1. With 3 bases clipped from V and 0 bases from J, the junction kept 2 bases outside the gene matches. Per the germline V gene, CDR1 is ENHRY and CDR2 is SYGVKD. This CDR3 is 15 amino acids long. The CDR3 sequence is CAISDDRGNQETQYF. CDR3 in DNA: TGTGCCATCAGTGATGACAGGGGGAACCAAGAGACCCAGTACTTC.

The rearrangement joins TRBV21-1 to TRBJ2-1; TRBD2 is the table's D call, not checked against the DNA. TRBV21-1 is termed a pseudogene. The CDR3 contains 13 residues. As DNA, the CDR3 is TGTGCCAGCAGCAAGGGAGGGGACGATGAGCAGTTCTTC. This encodes CASSKGGDDEQFF.

The V and J genes are TRBV11-2 and TRBJ2-4; TRBD2 aligns across 10 bases. CDR3 length: 17 amino acids. V dropped 4 bases and J dropped 2; count of bases not matched to a gene: 8. The germline CDR1 and CDR2 sequences are SGHAT and FQNNGV. CDR3 in DNA: TGTGCCAGCAGCTCCCAGCGGGGGGGCCTAACCAAAAACATTCAGTACTTC. Translation gives CASSSQRGGLTKNIQYF.

The V call is TRBV7-9, the J call TRBJ1-2, with TRBD1 identical over 11 bases. Losses at the gene ends were 5 bases for V and 8 bases for J; bases not matched to a gene: 10. This CDR3 is built from 15 residues. The germline V gene has CDR1 SEHNR and CDR2 FQNEAQ (reference sequence). The CDR3 loop is CASSAPDRGREGYTF. CDR3 DNA sequence: TGTGCCAGCAGCGCCCCGGACAGGGGGCGCGAAGGCTACACCTTC.

The genes are TRBV27 and TRBJ1-4; unclear D gene. Germline loops: CDR1 MNHEY, CDR2 SMNVEV (reference sequence). V lost 0 bases, J lost 0 bases, and 14 bases lay in between. This CDR3 is 18 amino acids long. CDR3 residues: CASSLSSSAFATNEKLFF. CDR3 nucleotides: TGTGCCAGCAGTTTATCCAGTTCAGCTTTTGCAACTAATGAAAAACTGTTTTTT.

In this sample, this clonotype turned up a few times. This chain links TRBV20-1 with TRBJ1-2; D call uncertain. Germline-derived CDR1 and CDR2 are DFQATT and SNEGSKA (reference sequence). Trimming removed 0 bases from V and 4 bases from J, with 18 bases in between. This CDR3 is 16 amino acids long. This CDR3 reads CSARDRGVAYGYGYTF. In DNA form, the CDR3 reads TGCAGTGCTAGAGATCGTGGCGTCGCGTATGGCTATGGCTACACCTTC.

This clonotype was counted between two and nine times. The J gene is TRBJ2-1, the V gene TRBV5-6, with unresolved D. The length of the CDR3 is 14 residues. Trimming stripped 0 bases from V and 5 bases from J, with 9 bases between. Germline CDR1 SGHDT, CDR2 YYEEEE. CDR3 region: CASSLGWSDNEQFF. The CDR3, as DNA: TGTGCCAGCAGCTTGGGTTGGAGCGACAATGAGCAGTTCTTC.

The rearrangement joins TRBV7-6 to TRBJ1-2; no reliable D call. Germline V CDR1 and CDR2: SGHVS, FNYEAQ. V was clipped by 0 bases and J by 6 bases, with 20 bases between them. The CDR3 runs 17 residues. The CDR3 region has the DNA TGTGCCAGCAGCTTAGCCCCCGGGTCCGGCAGAGAGAATGGCTACACCTTC. This codes for CASSLAPGSGRENGYTF.